The present TCR beta chain was sequenced within a study of cytomegalovirus exposure and HLA in healthy donors. Overall study results and limits: Apparent HLA restriction characterized most CMV-associated TCR beta chains in a later analysis. The authors listed 164 TCR beta chains as cytomegalovirus-associated. A later analysis showed TCR association rates differing by HLA locus, peaking at DRB1 and lowest at HLA-C.

The PCR employed 60 Vbeta primers together with 13 Jbeta primers. The data were produced by immunoSEQ multiplex PCR, yet TCRdb's version contains in-frame clones alone and is incomplete. The sample lists about 200,000 clones, 70% to 90% occurring once. As regards this clone: Its specificity is unknown.

Material for sequencing was PBMCs. This clonotype was obtained from a woman aged 25 to 39 in good health and CMV-seronegative.

The DNA for the CDR3 is TGTGCCACCAGCAGAGGGAACAGGTACCCTTTCTTT. This gives the protein CATSRGNRYPFF. The rearrangement uses TRBV15 and TRBJ1-1, with D maybe TRBD1 (5 bases). This CDR3 has 12 residues. Germline CDR1 reads LNHNV; CDR2 reads YYDKDF (reference sequence). V dropped 1 base and J dropped 12 bases, with 12 bases sitting between them.